Described below is a single T cell receptor beta chain sequence and its context. Produced via immunoSEQ multiplex PCR; TCRdb's table is partial and in-frame only. The sample gives roughly 120,000 clones, 88% of which show up once; 3% to 4% is in the top ten. This entry comes from a study of T cell responses to AZD1222 COVID-19 vaccine. The CDR3 covers 14 residues. V was clipped by 5 bases and J by 8 bases; unmatched bases: 6. The germline V gene encodes CDR1 LNHDA and CDR2 SQIVND (reference sequence). This sequence was found in an adult in good health. The chain uses TRBV19 and TRBJ1-4; TRBD1 agrees at 9 bases. The sample here was peripheral blood, taken on day 0 of AZD1222 vaccination. CDR3: CASSYRGRREKLFF. CDR3 DNA sequence: TGTGCCAGTAGTTACAGGGGGCGACGGGAAAAACTGTTTTTT. The full variable domain, with the rest looked up from reference TRBV19 and TRBJ1-4, is DGGITQSPKYLFRKEGQNVTLSCEQNLNHDAMYWYRQDPGQGLRLIYYSQIVNDFQKGDIAEGYSVSREKKESFPLTVTSAQKNPTAFYLCASSYRGRREKLFFGSGTQLSVL.